This entry lists 8 T cell receptor beta chains sequenced from one sample in a study of blood T cell repertoires in COVID-19. Assay used: immunoSEQ multiplex PCR; TCRdb lists only in-frame clones, some missing. The repertoire includes approximately 250,000 clones, roughly 80% of them detected once, and 4% to 5% sits in the top ten. Sequencing was carried out using peripheral blood. These receptors originate from a man aged 60 to 75 with acute or convalescent COVID-19.

About this clone: The same CDR3 arises from other DNA sequences in this sample as well. The chain is built from TRBV5-1 and TRBJ2-3; 9 nucleotides line up with TRBD1. CDR1 SGHRS and CDR2 YFSETQ come from the germline V gene. Trimming at V came to 0 bases and at J to 1 base, leaving 3 bases not matched to a gene. The CDR3 has 16 amino acids. The CDR3 DNA follows: TGCGCCAGCAGCTTGGTTGGGACAGGGCGCACAGATACGCAGTATTTT. Encoded protein: CASSLVGTGRTDTQYF.

This clone was counted a single time. The V and J genes are TRBV4-1 and TRBJ1-6, with D hard to call. The CDR3 has 17 residues. V lost 0 bases and J 8 bases, leaving 17 bases between the germline ends. Germline lookup yields CDR1 MGHRA and CDR2 YSYEKL. The CDR3 bases are TGCGCCAGCAGCCAAGAAAGTGCGGCAGCTTCTCATTCACCCCTCCACTTT. Protein sequence: CASSQESAAASHSPLHF.

The V and J genes are TRBV28 and TRBJ2-1; D not resolved. The germline CDR1 and CDR2 sequences are MDHEN and SYDVKM. V was cut by 7 bases and J by 0 bases, with 13 bases left in between. The CDR3 runs to 15 residues. The CDR3 spells CASTLTRSSYNEQFF. The DNA of the CDR3 is TGTGCCAGCACCTTGACCCGGAGCTCCTACAATGAGCAGTTCTTC.

V and J are TRBV15 and TRBJ1-4, with D possibly matching TRBD1 (5 bases). Deletions cut 3 bases from V and 7 bases from J, with 15 bases between. This CDR3 has 15 residues. Looked up from germline, CDR1 is LNHNV and CDR2 is YYDKDF (reference sequence). CDR3 protein: CATSRRMGGGEKLFF. The CDR3 DNA reads TGTGCCACCAGCAGGAGAATGGGCGGGGGTGAAAAACTGTTTTTT.

The rearrangement uses TRBV30 and TRBJ1-1, with TRBD1 as a possible D gene (6 bases). The CDR3 runs 12 residues. Germline CDR1 reads GTSNPN; CDR2 reads SVGIG (reference sequence). Trimming shortened V by 8 bases and J by 4 bases, and 14 bases separated the two germline ends. CDR3 in DNA: TGTGCCCGGTACAGGGCCGGCACTGAAGCTTTCTTT. Translation gives CARYRAGTEAFF.

This clone was seen just once. The chain uses TRBV18 and TRBJ2-2, with no clear D. There are 14 residues in the CDR3. CDR1 and CDR2 (germline): KGHSH, LQKENI. Trimming removed 6 bases from V and 3 bases from J, with 11 bases in between. CDR3 sequence reads: CASSIDLYTGELFF. The CDR3 DNA sequence: TGTGCCAGCTCTATCGACTTATACACCGGGGAGCTGTTTTTT.

This clone appeared a few times. The V call is TRBV5-1, the J call TRBJ2-5; D perhaps matches TRBD2 (6 bases). CDR1 and CDR2 from the germline V gene are SGHRS and YFSETQ. The V end lost 4 bases, the J end lost 0 bases, and 13 bases lay between the germline ends. The CDR3 sequence is 15 residues long. DNA for the CDR3: TGCGCCAGCAGCCCGGGACCGGGGGACCAAGAGACCCAGTACTTC. Amino acid sequence: CASSPGPGDQETQYF.

The chain uses TRBV6-5 and TRBJ1-5; D might be TRBD1 (5 bases). Germline V lookup: CDR1 MNHEY, CDR2 SVGAGI. The CDR3 contains 14 residues. With 6 bases removed from V and 3 bases from J, the gap between germline ends came to 12 bases. The CDR3 DNA reads TGTGCCAGCAGCTACGACAGACACAATCAGCCCCAGCATTTT. The encoded protein is CASSYDRHNQPQHF.